The following is a T cell receptor beta chain sequence with its context. The antigen is not known. The data belong to a study of T cell repertoires in cytomegalovirus infection. Study details: Through public TCR beta signatures, both CMV infection and matching HLA type were indicated.

Study-wide results and caveats: It was HLA-C-restricted CMV-specific TCR beta clonotypes that dominated the response ex vivo. Carriers of CMV plus the relevant HLA were identified by cumulative public TCR beta family frequency.

TCRdb recomputed calls from the reads with MiXCR, one row per CDR3 protein. The sample carries 700,000 to 850,000 distinct CDR3 sequences, roughly 33% recorded once. Germline V lookup: CDR1 DFQATT, CDR2 SNEGSKA (reference sequence). V lost 1 base and J 5 bases, leaving 18 bases between the germline ends. CDR3 length: 16 residues. The specimen comprised cultured CD8+ T cells from PBMCs, sampled from culture after CMV antigen stimulation. The clonotype originates from a human donor in good health (CMV status not recorded). Some clones in this sample may be carry-over from other donors' samples. The rearrangement joins TRBV20-1 to TRBJ1-5; perhaps TRBD1 as D (5 bases). The CDR3 spells CSARALRGDLYQPQHF. CDR3 in DNA: TGCAGTGCTAGAGCGCTAAGAGGGGACCTATATCAGCCCCAGCATTTT.